The clone carrying this TCR beta chain was observed a few times. What it binds is not known. TCRdb reprocessed the RT-PCR reads with MiXCR, giving one entry per CDR3 protein. The table includes 700,000 to 900,000 distinct CDR3 sequences, around 20% detected once. With V trimmed by 6 bases and J by 4 bases, 8 bases remained unmatched. The CDR3 sequence is 15 residues long. Germline V gene sequence: CDR1 KGHDR, CDR2 SFDVKD. The data stem from a study of response to subunit inactivated influenza vaccine. Study results and limitations: Few additional T cells are recruited per seasonal influenza vaccination, authors suggested.

The material was PBMCs from blood, obtained about 5 days after vaccination. The receptor's source is a man aged 45-65 years who received an inactivated influenza vaccine. The chain carries TRBV24-1 and TRBJ1-2, with TRBD1 matching over 9 bases. The CDR3 here is CATSSPGQGAYGYTF. Written as DNA, the CDR3 is TGTGCCACCAGTTCACCGGGACAGGGAGCCTATGGCTACACCTTC.